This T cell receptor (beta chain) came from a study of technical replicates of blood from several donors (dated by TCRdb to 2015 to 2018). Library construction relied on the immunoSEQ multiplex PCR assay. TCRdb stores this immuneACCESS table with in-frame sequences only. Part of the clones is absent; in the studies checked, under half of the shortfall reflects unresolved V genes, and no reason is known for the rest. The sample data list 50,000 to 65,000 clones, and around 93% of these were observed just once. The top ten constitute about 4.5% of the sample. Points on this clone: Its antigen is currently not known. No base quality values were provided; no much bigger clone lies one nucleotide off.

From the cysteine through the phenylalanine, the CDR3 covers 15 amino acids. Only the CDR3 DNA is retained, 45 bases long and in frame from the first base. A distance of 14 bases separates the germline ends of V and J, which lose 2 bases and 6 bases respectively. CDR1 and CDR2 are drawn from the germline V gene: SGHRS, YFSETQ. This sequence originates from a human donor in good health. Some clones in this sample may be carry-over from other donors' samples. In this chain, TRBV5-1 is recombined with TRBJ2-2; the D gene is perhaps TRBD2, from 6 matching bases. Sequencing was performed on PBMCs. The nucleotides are TGCGCCAGCAGCTTATTAGAGGGAGGTCCCGGGGAGCTGTTTTTT. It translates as CASSLLEGGPGELFF.